This T cell receptor beta chain was obtained from a study of blood T cells in healthy people across ages. Through a sample-barcoded 5' primer and a J-beta primer mix, a second PCR was run for roughly 7 to 11 cycles. TCRdb re-derived calls from the 5' RACE reads in MiXCR, one entry per CDR3 protein. This sample has about 780,000 distinct CDR3 sequences, with about a quarter found just once. The CDR3 contains 14 residues. V lost 8 bases, J lost 2 bases, and 10 bases lay in between. General study findings and limits: It was the long-lived donors that had more naive CD4+ cells and higher diversity than aged donors.

This clonotype has just a few counts. Its antigen is unknown. This same sample was also taken into another study, of T cells of mothers and their children.

This clonotype was obtained from a boy aged 5-17 years in good health. Specimen: blood. The rearrangement links TRBV12-3 or TRBV12-4 to TRBJ1-6; D remains unclear. The CDR3: CASCKGAYNSPLHF. As DNA, the CDR3 is TGTGCCAGCTGTAAGGGCGCCTATAATTCACCCCTCCACTTT.